The present TCR beta chain was sequenced within a study of blood T cells in healthy people across ages. Comment on this clonotype: What it recognizes is unknown.

V was trimmed by 8 bases and J by 3 bases, leaving 11 bases between them. CDR3 length: 13 amino acids. A second about 6 to 12 cycle PCR used barcoded and J-beta primers. TCRdb used MiXCR to reprocess the 5' RACE reads, holding one entry per CDR3 protein. The table shows about 810,000 distinct CDR3 sequences, with 35% to 40% occurring only once. Study-level points and caveats: Whereas aged donors had fewer naive CD4+ cells, long-lived donors had more of them and higher diversity.

The donors, all healthy, were Caucasians living in Russia, aged 6 to 90. Every participating donor contributed about 10 milliliters of peripheral blood through a draw. What was sequenced was blood. The receptor was derived from a man between 18 and 29 years old in good health. The rearrangement links TRBV12-3 or TRBV12-4 to TRBJ1-3, with D possibly matching TRBD1 (5 bases). CDR3 in amino acids: CASRPGSGNTIYF. CDR3 nucleotides: TGTGCCAGCCGGCCAGGGAGTGGAAACACCATATATTTT.